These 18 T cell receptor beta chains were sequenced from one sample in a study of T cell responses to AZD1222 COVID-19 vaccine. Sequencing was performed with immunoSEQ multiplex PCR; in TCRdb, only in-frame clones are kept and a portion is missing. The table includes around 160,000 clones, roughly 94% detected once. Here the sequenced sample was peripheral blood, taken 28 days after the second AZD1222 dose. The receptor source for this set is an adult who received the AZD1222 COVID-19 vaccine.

The CDR3 DNA reads as TGTGCCAGCAGCTCCCCCGACAGGGAGGAAGGCTACACCTTC. Translation: CASSSPDREEGYTF. The rearrangement links TRBV7-9 to TRBJ1-2, with 7 bases identical to TRBD1. V lost 4 bases to trimming and J lost 8 bases; unmatched junction nucleotides: 10. The CDR3 has 14 residues. Germline V gives CDR1 SEHNR, CDR2 FQNEAQ (reference sequence). The full variable domain, its missing parts supplied by reference TRBV7-9 and TRBJ1-2, is DTGVSQNPRHKITKRGQNVTFRCDPISEHNRLYWYRQTLGQGPEFLTYFQNEAQLEKSRLLSDRFSAERPKGSFSTLEIQRTEQGDSAMYLCASSSPDREEGYTFGSGTRLTVV.

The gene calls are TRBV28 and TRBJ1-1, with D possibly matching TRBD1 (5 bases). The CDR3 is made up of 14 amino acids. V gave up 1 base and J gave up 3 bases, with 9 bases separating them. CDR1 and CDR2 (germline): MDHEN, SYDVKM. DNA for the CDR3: TGTGCCAGCAGTTTATCTCCGGGGCACACTGAAGCTTTCTTT. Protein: CASSLSPGHTEAFF.

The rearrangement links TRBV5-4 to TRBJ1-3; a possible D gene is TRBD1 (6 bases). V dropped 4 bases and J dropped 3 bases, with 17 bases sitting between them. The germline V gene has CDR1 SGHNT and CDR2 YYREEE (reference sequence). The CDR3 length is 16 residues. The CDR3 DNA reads TGTGCCAGCAGCCCTGCGGGGGGGGCTGGTGGAAACACCATATATTTT. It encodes CASSPAGGAGGNTIYF.

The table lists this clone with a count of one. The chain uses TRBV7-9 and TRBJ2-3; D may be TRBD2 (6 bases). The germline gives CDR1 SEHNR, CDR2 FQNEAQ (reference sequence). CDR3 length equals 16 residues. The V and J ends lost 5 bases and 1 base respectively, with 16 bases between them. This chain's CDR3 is CASSTSSLAGTDTQYF. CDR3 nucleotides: TGTGCCAGCAGCACTAGCAGTTTGGCCGGCACAGATACGCAGTATTTT.

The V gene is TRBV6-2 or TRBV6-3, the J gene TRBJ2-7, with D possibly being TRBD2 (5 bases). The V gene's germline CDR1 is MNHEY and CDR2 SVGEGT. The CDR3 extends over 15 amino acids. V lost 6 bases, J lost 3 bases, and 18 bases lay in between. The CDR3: CASSPTVGGRYEQYF. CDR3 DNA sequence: TGTGCCAGCAGCCCCACCGTCGGAGGTCGCTACGAGCAGTACTTC.

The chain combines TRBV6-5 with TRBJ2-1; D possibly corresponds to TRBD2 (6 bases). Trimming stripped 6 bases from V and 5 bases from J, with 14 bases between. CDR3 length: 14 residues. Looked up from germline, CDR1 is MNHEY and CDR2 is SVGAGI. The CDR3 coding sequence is TGTGCCAGCAGCCCCGGGGTAGCGGACAATGAGCAGTTCTTC. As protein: CASSPGVADNEQFF.

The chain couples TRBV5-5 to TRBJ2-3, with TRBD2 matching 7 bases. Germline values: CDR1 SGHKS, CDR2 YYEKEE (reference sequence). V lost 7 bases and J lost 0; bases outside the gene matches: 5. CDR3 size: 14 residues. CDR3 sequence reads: CASGRALSTDTQYF. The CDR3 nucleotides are TGTGCCAGCGGGAGGGCCCTTAGCACAGATACGCAGTATTTT.

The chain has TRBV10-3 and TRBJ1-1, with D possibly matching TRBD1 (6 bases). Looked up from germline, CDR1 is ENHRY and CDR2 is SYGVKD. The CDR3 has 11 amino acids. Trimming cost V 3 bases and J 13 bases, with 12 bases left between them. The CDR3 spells CAISDGGGFFF. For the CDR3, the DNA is TGTGCCATCAGTGATGGGGGCGGTTTTTTCTTT.

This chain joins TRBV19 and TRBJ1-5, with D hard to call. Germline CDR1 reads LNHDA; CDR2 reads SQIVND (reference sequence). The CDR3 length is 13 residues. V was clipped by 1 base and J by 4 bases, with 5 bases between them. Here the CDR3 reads CASSIGKNQPQHF. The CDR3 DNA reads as TGTGCCAGTAGTATAGGTAAAAATCAGCCCCAGCATTTT.

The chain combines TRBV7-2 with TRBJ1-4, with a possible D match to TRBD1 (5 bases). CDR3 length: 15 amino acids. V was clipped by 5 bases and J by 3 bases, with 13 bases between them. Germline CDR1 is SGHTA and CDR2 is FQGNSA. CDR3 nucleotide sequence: TGTGCCAGCAGCCTAGTAGGGGTGGCTAATGAAAAACTGTTTTTT. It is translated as CASSLVGVANEKLFF.

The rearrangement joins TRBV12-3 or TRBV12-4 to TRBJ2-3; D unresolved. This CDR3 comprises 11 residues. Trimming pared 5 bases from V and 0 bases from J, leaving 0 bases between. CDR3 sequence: CASSSTDTQYF. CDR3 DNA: TGTGCCAGCAGTAGCACAGATACGCAGTATTTT.

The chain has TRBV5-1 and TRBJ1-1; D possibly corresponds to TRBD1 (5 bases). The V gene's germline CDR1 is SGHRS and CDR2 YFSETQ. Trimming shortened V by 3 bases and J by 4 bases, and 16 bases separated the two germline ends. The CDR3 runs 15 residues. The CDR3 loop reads CASSSTQGGFTEAFF. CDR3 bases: TGCGCCAGCAGCTCCACCCAGGGTGGGTTCACTGAAGCTTTCTTT.

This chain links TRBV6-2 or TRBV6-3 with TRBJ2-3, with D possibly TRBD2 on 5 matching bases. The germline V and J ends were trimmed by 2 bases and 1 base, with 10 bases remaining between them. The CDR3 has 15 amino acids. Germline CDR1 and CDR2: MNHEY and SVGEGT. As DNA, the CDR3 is TGTGCCAGCAGTTACGAGGGCCGGGGCACAGATACGCAGTATTTT. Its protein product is CASSYEGRGTDTQYF.

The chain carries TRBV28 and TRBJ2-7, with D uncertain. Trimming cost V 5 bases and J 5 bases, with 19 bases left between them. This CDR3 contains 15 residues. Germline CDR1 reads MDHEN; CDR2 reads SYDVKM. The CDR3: CASSLDGMKLHEQYF. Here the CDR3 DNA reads TGTGCCAGCAGTCTGGACGGTATGAAGCTCCACGAGCAGTACTTC. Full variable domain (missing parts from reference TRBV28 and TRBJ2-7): DVKVTQSSRYLVKRTGEKVFLECVQDMDHENMFWYRQDPGLGLRLIYFSYDVKMKEKGDIPEGYSVSREKKERFSLILESASTNQTSMYLCASSLDGMKLHEQYFGPGTRLTVT.

The CDR3 is CASSLGAVPGAGNTIYF. The CDR3 DNA is TGTGCCAGCAGTTTGGGCGCAGTGCCAGGGGCTGGAAACACCATATATTTT. This chain joins TRBV28 and TRBJ1-3, with a tentative D call TRBD1 (6 bases). The V gene lost 3 bases and the J gene lost 2 bases, with 17 bases spanning the gap. The germline gives CDR1 MDHEN, CDR2 SYDVKM. The CDR3 runs 17 residues.

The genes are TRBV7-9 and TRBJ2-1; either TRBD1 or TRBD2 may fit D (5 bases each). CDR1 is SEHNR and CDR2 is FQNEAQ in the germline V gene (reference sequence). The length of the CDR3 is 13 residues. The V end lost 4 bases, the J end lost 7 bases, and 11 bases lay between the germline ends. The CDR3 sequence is CASSSGADNEQFF. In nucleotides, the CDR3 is TGTGCCAGCAGCTCCGGGGCGGATAATGAGCAGTTCTTC.

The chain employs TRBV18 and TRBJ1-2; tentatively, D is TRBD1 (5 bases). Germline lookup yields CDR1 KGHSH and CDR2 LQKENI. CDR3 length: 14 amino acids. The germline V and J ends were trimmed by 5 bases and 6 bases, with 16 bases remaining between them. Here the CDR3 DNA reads TGTGCCAGCTCAGCAGTCCAGGGATCGGATGGCTACACCTTC. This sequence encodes CASSAVQGSDGYTF.

The CDR3 loop is CASSFSRNPQFF. CDR3 nucleotides: TGTGCCAGCAGTTTTTCGCGAAACCCACAGTTCTTC. The V and J genes are TRBV12-3 or TRBV12-4 and TRBJ2-1, with no clear D. Trimming removed 3 bases from V and 13 bases from J, with 13 bases in between. The CDR3 loop spans 12 amino acids.